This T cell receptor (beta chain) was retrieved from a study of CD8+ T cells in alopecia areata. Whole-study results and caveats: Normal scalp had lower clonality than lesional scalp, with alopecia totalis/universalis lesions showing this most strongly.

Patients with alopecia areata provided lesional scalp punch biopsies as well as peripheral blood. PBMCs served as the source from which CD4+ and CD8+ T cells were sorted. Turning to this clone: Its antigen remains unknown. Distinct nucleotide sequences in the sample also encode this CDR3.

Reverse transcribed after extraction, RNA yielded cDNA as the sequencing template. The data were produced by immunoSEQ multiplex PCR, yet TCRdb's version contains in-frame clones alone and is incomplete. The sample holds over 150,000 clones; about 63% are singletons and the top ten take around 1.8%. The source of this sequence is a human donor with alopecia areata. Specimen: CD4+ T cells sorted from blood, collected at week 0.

CDR3 region: CASSLGTNEKLFF. The CDR3 bases are TGTGCCAGCAGCTTGGGGACTAATGAAAAACTGTTTTTT. The chain recombines TRBV7-2 with TRBJ1-4; D gene unclear. Germline CDR1 is SGHTA and CDR2 is FQGNSA. V lost 3 bases and J 2 bases, leaving 4 bases between the germline ends. CDR3 length: 13 residues.